This T cell receptor (beta chain) was obtained from a study of blood T cells in healthy people across ages. Study information: About one barcoded beta molecule was captured per two T cells (by template switching).

With a J-beta primer mix and a sample-barcoded 5' primer, a second PCR ran roughly 7 to 11 cycles. Via MiXCR, TCRdb re-called the 5' RACE reads, giving one row per CDR3 protein. The sample lists approximately 800,000 distinct CDR3 sequences, about half seen once, with less than 20% in the top ten. The CDR3 has 17 residues. The germline CDR1 and CDR2 sequences are SGHNT and YENEEA. Whole-study results and caveats: Diversity of TCR beta per million T cells declined in a roughly linear way with age.

Comments on this clonotype: The antigen remains unidentified. A read error may account for a junction end that differs from germline.

Those donating, healthy Caucasian individuals from Russia, were aged roughly 6 to 100. The extraction recovered at least 6 micrograms of total RNA per sample. Sequencing used blood. This receptor was identified in an older man in good health. This chain uses TRBV11-3 with TRBJ2-7, with TRBD2 matching 10 bases. The CDR3 loop reads CASSQDRTSGWWDERYF. The CDR3 DNA sequence: TGTGCCAGCAGTCAAGACCGGACTAGCGGTTGGTGGGACGAGCGGTACTTC.